The rows below give T cell receptor beta chains drawn from one sample of a study of blood T cell repertoires in COVID-19. TCRdb's table, derived via immunoSEQ multiplex PCR, lists solely in-frame clones and lacks some. The sample lists 140,000 or so clones; around 83% were seen once. The sequencing input was peripheral blood. The origin of the receptors is a man aged 55 to 70 with active or convalescent COVID-19. CDR3s include the opening cysteine and the closing phenylalanine or tryptophan. A D gene is named only where the DNA matches it firmly. Expanded clones are given a class, and other clones once, few, many or no size at all.

d_call j_call cdr3_length v_call clone_size cdr3_aa cdr3_nt
- TRBJ2-7 15 TRBV6-1 - CASSEALESSYEQYF TGTGCCAGCAGTGAAGCGCTCGAGAGCTCCTACGAGCAGTACTTC
- TRBJ2-7 15 TRBV4-3 - CASSQGPGLSGEQYF TGCGCCAGCAGCCAAGGTCCGGGCCTTTCGGGGGAGCAGTACTTC
TRBD1 TRBJ2-3 14 TRBV7-9 - CASSWDSGTDTQYF TGTGCCAGCAGCTGGGACAGCGGTACAGATACGCAGTATTTT
TRBD1 TRBJ2-5 14 TRBV7-2 - CASSFGTVQETQYF TGTGCCAGCAGCTTCGGGACAGTCCAAGAGACCCAGTACTTC
- TRBJ1-3 16 TRBV5-6 - CASSLTDTEGGNTIYF TGTGCCAGCAGCTTGACCGACACGGAGGGTGGAAACACCATATATTTT
TRBD2 TRBJ2-3 13 TRBV19 few CASELAGQDTQYF TGTGCCAGCGAACTAGCGGGACAAGATACGCAGTATTTT
- TRBJ1-5 13 TRBV12-3/TRBV12-4 - CASSFGQSGAQHF TGTGCCAGCAGTTTTGGACAGTCCGGGGCCCAGCATTTT
TRBD1 TRBJ1-2 15 TRBV16 - CASSPYRTGTVGYTF TGTGCCAGCAGCCCTTATCGGACAGGCACAGTCGGCTACACCTTC
TRBD1 TRBJ2-7 15 TRBV5-8 - CASSLWTGDSYEQYF TGTGCCAGCAGCTTATGGACAGGGGATTCCTACGAGCAGTACTTC
TRBD1 TRBJ1-5 18 TRBV6-2/TRBV6-3 - CASSNRTGGIYSNQPQHF TGTGCCAGCAGTAATCGGACAGGGGGAATTTATAGCAATCAGCCCCAGCATTTT
TRBD1 TRBJ1-2 15 TRBV4-3 - CASSQEGTGFYGYTF TGCGCCAGCAGCCAAGAAGGGACAGGGTTCTATGGCTACACCTTC
- TRBJ1-5 19 TRBV24-1 - CATSDLRVRAGVGNQPQHF TGTGCCACCAGTGATTTGCGTGTCCGAGCGGGGGTTGGCAATCAGCCCCAGCATTTT
- TRBJ1-1 13 TRBV7-2 - CASSFSLNTEAFF TGTGCCAGCAGCTTTTCATTGAACACTGAAGCTTTCTTT
- TRBJ2-1 13 TRBV6-2/TRBV6-3 - CASSLLALNEQFF TGTGCCAGCAGTTTGTTAGCGCTCAATGAGCAGTTCTTC
- TRBJ1-1 14 TRBV11-3 - CASSLDRVNTEAFF TGTGCCAGCAGCTTAGATCGGGTGAACACTGAAGCTTTCTTT
- TRBJ1-2 14 TRBV6-2/TRBV6-3 few CASSPGGSNYGYTF TGTGCCAGCAGTCCGGGTGGCAGTAACTATGGCTACACCTTC
- TRBJ1-1 14 TRBV27 - CASSLLGGNTEAFF TGTGCCAGCAGTTTATTAGGGGGGAACACTGAAGCTTTCTTT
- TRBJ2-5 15 TRBV7-9 - CASSSDRTIQETQYF TGTGCCAGCAGCTCCGACAGGACAATCCAAGAGACCCAGTACTTC
- TRBJ2-1 18 TRBV30 - CAWSNRGAVGRTYNEQFF TGTGCCTGGAGTAATCGGGGGGCGGTGGGGAGGACCTACAATGAGCAGTTCTTC
TRBD1 TRBJ1-2 17 TRBV11-2 - CASSARPAGQGYYGYTF TGTGCCAGCAGCGCTCGACCTGCGGGACAGGGCTACTATGGCTACACCTTC
- TRBJ1-1 16 TRBV6-6 - CASSARATTMNTEAFF TGTGCCAGCAGCGCAAGAGCGACCACCATGAACACTGAAGCTTTCTTT
- TRBJ1-1 15 TRBV19 - CASSIGRQLNTEAFF TGTGCCAGTAGTATAGGGAGACAGTTGAACACTGAAGCTTTCTTT
TRBD2 TRBJ2-5 14 TRBV10-3 - CAISLAGNQETQYF TGTGCCATCAGCCTAGCGGGGAACCAAGAGACCCAGTACTTC
TRBD1 TRBJ1-2 15 TRBV4-3 - CASSPRTGRNYGYTF TGCGCCAGCAGCCCTCGGACAGGGAGGAACTATGGCTACACCTTC
- TRBJ1-1 13 TRBV5-1 - CASSFSRNTEAFF TGCGCCAGCAGCTTTTCCCGGAACACTGAAGCTTTCTTT
- TRBJ1-2 13 TRBV10-3 - CAISEYREKSYTF TGTGCCATCAGTGAGTATCGGGAGAAAAGCTACACCTTC
- TRBJ2-5 11 TRBV19 once CASSMGPDQYF TGTGCCAGTAGTATGGGGCCCGACCAGTACTTC
TRBD1 TRBJ1-3 16 TRBV27 - CASSPGTGIAGNTIYF TGTGCCAGCAGTCCGGGGACAGGGATCGCAGGAAACACCATATATTTT
TRBD2 TRBJ2-2 14 TRBV27 - CASTGTTNTGELFF TGTGCCAGCACAGGGACTACGAACACCGGGGAGCTGTTTTTT
- TRBJ2-2 15 TRBV6-2/TRBV6-3 - CASSYRTVPLGELFF TGTGCCAGCAGTTACCGGACAGTTCCTCTCGGGGAGCTGTTTTTT
TRBD2 TRBJ2-3 14 TRBV6-5 - CASGREGATDTQYF TGTGCCTCGGGGCGGGAGGGGGCCACAGATACGCAGTATTTT
TRBD1 TRBJ1-2 15 TRBV3-1/TRBV3-2 - CASSQEDRANYGYTF TGTGCCAGCAGCCAAGAGGACAGGGCAAACTATGGCTACACCTTC
- TRBJ2-1 14 TRBV28 - CASKGTFSYNEQFF TGTGCCAGCAAGGGGACTTTCTCCTACAATGAGCAGTTCTTC
- TRBJ2-3 16 TRBV7-9 once CASSLDPSGSTDTQYF TGTGCCAGCAGCTTAGATCCCAGCGGGAGCACAGATACGCAGTATTTT
TRBD2 TRBJ2-7 13 TRBV11-3 - CASTPAGGYEQYF TGTGCCAGCACCCCCGCCGGGGGGTACGAGCAGTACTTC
- TRBJ1-2 15 TRBV19 - CASRETGTSNYGYTF TGTGCCAGTAGGGAAACAGGGACCTCTAACTATGGCTACACCTTC
- TRBJ2-7 17 TRBV12-5 - CASGGPRGTNFSYEQYF TGTGCTAGTGGTGGACCTAGGGGGACCAATTTCTCCTACGAGCAGTACTTC
TRBD2 TRBJ2-1 19 TRBV4-3 many CASSQDPPRTSGGYNEQFF TGCGCCAGCAGCCAAGATCCCCCTCGGACTAGCGGGGGCTACAATGAGCAGTTCTTC
- TRBJ1-2 14 TRBV2 - CASRRRGSNYGYTF TGTGCCAGCAGGAGGCGGGGGTCTAACTATGGCTACACCTTC
- TRBJ1-6 17 TRBV2 - CASRAGLKDNTRSPLHF TGTGCCAGCAGGGCAGGTCTTAAGGATAATACCCGTTCACCCCTCCACTTT
- TRBJ2-2 17 TRBV3-1/TRBV3-2 once CASSQDVGLLNTGELFF TGTGCCAGCAGCCAAGATGTGGGGCTCCTGAACACCGGGGAGCTGTTTTTT
- TRBJ2-5 16 TRBV4-3 - CASSPFGRGIGETQYF TGCGCCAGCAGCCCCTTTGGAAGAGGGATCGGAGAGACCCAGTACTTC